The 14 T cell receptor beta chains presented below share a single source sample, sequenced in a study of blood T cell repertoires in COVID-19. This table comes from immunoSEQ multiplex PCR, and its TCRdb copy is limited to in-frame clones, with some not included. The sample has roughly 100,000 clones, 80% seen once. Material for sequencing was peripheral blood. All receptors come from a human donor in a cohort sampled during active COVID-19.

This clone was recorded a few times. Here the CDR3 reads CASSEQGMEYNEQFF. The DNA of the CDR3 is TGTGCCAGCAGTGAACAGGGGATGGAGTACAATGAGCAGTTCTTC. The chain joins TRBV2 to TRBJ2-1, with D perhaps matching TRBD1 (6 bases). This CDR3 has 15 residues. Per germline, CDR1 SNHLY and CDR2 FYNNEI. V gave up 2 bases and J gave up 4 bases, with 12 bases separating them.

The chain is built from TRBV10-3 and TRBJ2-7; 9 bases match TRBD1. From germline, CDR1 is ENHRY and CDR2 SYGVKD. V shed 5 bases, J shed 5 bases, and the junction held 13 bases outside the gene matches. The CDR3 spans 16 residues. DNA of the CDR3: TGTGCCATCAGTCGCTCCCCGGGACAGGGAAGAAACGAGCAGTACTTC. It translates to CAISRSPGQGRNEQYF.

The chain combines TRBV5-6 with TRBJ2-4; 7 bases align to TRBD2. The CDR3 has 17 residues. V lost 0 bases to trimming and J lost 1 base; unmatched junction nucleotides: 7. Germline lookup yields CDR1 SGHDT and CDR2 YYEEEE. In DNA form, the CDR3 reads TGTGCCAGCAGCTTGGGGGGGGGACCGAAGGCCAAAAACATTCAGTACTTC. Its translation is CASSLGGGPKAKNIQYF.

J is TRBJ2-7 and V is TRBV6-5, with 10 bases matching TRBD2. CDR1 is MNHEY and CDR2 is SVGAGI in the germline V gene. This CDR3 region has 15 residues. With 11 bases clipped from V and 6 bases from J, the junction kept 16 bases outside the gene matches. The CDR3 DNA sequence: TGTGCCGCATTCGATCGAGCGGGAGGGCCCGGCGAGCAGTACTTC. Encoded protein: CAAFDRAGGPGEQYF.

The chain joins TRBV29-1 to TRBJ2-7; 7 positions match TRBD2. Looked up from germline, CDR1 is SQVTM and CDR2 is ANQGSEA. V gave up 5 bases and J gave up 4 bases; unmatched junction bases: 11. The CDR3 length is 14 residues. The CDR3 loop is CSVISAGRRYEQYF. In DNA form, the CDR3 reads TGCAGCGTTATATCAGCGGGAAGACGGTACGAGCAGTACTTC.

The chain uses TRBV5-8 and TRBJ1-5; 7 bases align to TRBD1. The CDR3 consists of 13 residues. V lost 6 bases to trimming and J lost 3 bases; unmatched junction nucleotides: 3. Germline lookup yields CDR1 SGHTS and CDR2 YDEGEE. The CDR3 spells CASIGQDNQPQHF. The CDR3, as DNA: TGTGCCAGCATAGGACAGGACAATCAGCCCCAGCATTTT.

The CDR3 loop is CASSESATSYEQYF. The CDR3, as DNA: TGCGCCAGCAGTGAGTCGGCAACCTCCTACGAGCAGTACTTC. The rearrangement joins TRBV10-1 to TRBJ2-7, with D unclear. V lost 0 bases and J 0 bases, leaving 6 bases between the germline ends. The CDR3 runs 14 residues. Germline lookup yields CDR1 WNHNN and CDR2 SYGVQD (reference sequence).

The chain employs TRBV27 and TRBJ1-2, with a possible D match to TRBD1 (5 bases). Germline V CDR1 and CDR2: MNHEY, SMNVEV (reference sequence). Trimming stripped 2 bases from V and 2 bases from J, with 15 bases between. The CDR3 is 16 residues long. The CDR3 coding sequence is TGTGCCAGCAGTTTAGGGAGGGGACGTAGGAACTATGGCTACACCTTC. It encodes CASSLGRGRRNYGYTF.

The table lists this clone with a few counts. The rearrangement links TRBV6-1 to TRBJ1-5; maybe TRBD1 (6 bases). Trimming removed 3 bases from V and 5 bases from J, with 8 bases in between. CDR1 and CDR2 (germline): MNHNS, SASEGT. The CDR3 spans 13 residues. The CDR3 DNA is TGTGCCAGCAGTGAGGCAGGGGATCAGCCCCAGCATTTT. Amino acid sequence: CASSEAGDQPQHF.

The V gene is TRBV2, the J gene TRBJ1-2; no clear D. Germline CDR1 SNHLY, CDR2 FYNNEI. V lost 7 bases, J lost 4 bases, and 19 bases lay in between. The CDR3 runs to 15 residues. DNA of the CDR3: TGTGCCAGCATCCGAAGGGCCGGCGGGAGCTATGGCTACACCTTC. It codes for CASIRRAGGSYGYTF.

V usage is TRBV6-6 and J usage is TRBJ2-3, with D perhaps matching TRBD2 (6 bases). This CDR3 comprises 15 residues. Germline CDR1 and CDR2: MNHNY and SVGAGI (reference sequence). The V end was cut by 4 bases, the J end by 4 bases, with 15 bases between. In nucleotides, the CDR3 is TGTGCCAGCAGTTTAGGACTACCCGGGGCAGATACGCAGTATTTT. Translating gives CASSLGLPGADTQYF.

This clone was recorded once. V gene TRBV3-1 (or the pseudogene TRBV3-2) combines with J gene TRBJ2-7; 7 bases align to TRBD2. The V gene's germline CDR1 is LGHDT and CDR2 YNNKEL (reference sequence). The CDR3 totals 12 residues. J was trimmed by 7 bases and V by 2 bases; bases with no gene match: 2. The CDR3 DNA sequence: TGTGCCAGCAGCCAACTAGCGGAGGAGCAGTACTTC. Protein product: CASSQLAEEQYF.

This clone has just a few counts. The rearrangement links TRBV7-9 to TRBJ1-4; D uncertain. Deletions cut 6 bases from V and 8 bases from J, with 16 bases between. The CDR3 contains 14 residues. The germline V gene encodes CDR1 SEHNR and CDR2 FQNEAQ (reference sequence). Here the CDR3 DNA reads TGTGCCAGCAGTCAAGTACGGTCGGGGGAAAAACTGTTTTTT. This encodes CASSQVRSGEKLFF.

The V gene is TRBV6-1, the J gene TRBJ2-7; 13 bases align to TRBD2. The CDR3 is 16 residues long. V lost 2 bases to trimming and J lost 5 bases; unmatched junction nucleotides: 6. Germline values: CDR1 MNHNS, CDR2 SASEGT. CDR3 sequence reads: CASSELRTSGSHEQYF. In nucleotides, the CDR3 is TGTGCCAGCAGTGAACTTCGGACTAGCGGGAGCCACGAGCAGTACTTC.